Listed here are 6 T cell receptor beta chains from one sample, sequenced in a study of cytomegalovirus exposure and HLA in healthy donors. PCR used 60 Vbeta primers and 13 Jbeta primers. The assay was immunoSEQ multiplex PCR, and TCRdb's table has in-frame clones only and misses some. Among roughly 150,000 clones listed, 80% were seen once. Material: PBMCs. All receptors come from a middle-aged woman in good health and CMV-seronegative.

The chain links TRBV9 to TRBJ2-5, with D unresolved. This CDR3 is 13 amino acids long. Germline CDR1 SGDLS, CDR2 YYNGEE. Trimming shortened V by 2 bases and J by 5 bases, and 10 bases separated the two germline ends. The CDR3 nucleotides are TGTGCCAGCAGCGTGAGGATGGCGGAGACCCAGTACTTC. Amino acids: CASSVRMAETQYF.

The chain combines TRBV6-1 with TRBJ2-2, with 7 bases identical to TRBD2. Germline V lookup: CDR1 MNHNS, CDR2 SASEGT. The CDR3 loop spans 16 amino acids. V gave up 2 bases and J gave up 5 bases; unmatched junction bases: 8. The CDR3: CASSEFEGGSTGELFF. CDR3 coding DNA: TGTGCCAGCAGTGAATTCGAGGGAGGGTCGACCGGGGAGCTGTTTTTT.

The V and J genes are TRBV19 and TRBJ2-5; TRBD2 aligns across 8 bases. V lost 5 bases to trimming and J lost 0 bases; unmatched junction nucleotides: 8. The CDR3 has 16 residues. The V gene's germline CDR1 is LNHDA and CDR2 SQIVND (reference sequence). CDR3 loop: CASSLTSGPYQETQYF. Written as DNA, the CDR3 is TGTGCCAGTAGTCTAACTAGCGGCCCGTACCAAGAGACCCAGTACTTC.

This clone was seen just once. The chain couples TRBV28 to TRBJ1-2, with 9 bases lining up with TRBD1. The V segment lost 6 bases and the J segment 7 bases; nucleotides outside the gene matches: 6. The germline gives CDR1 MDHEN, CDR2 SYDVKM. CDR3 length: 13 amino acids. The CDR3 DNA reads TGTGCCAGCAGACTACAGGGGGCGCTTGGCTACACCTTC. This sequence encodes CASRLQGALGYTF.

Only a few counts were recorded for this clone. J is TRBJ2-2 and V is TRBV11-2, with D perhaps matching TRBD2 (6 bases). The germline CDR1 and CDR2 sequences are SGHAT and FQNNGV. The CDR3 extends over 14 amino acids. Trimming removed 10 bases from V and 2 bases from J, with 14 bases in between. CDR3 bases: TGTGCCAACTCCCAGGACTATAACACCGGGGAGCTGTTTTTT. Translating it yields CANSQDYNTGELFF.

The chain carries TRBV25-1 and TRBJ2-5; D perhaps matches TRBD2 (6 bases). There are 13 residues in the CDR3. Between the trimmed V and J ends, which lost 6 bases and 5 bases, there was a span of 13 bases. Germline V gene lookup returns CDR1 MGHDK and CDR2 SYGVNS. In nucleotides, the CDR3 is TGTGCCAGCAGCTCGGCGGGACGCGAGACCCAGTACTTC. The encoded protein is CASSSAGRETQYF.